This TCR beta chain originates from a study of T cell responses to AZD1222 COVID-19 vaccine. Looking at the study overall: Second-dose intervals near 4 or 12 weeks were combined.

Germline CDR1 and CDR2: SEHNR and FQNEAQ (reference sequence). Trimming removed 1 base at V and 5 bases at J, with 14 bases between. The CDR3 has 15 residues. Findings of the study overall: Donors in the cohort were predominantly white British and more often female, and clonal diversity was possibly underestimated. Spike regions recognized by vaccine-associated CD4 TCRs spanned the protein, led by 160-218 and 743-854. Increased Spike-specific TCR breadth and depth were observed after two AZD1222 doses.

TCRdb keeps only in-frame clones here, not all; method: immunoSEQ multiplex PCR. Altogether approximately 140,000 clones are present, roughly 94% being singletons, with the ten largest covering 1.3%. As to this clone: The antigen is unknown.

The specimen was peripheral blood, collected on day 0 of AZD1222 vaccination. The sequence was obtained from an adult in good health. J is TRBJ1-1 and V is TRBV7-9, with D possibly being TRBD1 (5 bases). The CDR3 is CASSLGLAGLTEAFF. The CDR3 DNA is TGTGCCAGCAGCTTAGGCTTGGCAGGGTTGACTGAAGCTTTCTTT.